Below, one TCR beta chain is given with its context. The draw of peripheral blood yielded ten milliliters from each donor. Using a J-beta primer mix together with a sample-barcoded 5' primer, a second PCR was run for about 6 to 12 cycles. The authors tagged each cDNA molecule using a template-switch adaptor with 12 random nucleotides. TCRdb itself ran the 5' RACE reads through MiXCR, one entry per CDR3 protein. The data show 800,000 to 950,000 distinct CDR3 sequences, about 44% seen once. The entry originates in a study of blood T cells in healthy people across ages. Study details: Through template switching, about one barcoded beta molecule was captured per two T cells, as measured in model experiments.

This sequence was found in a young man in good health. The sequencing input was blood.

The CDR3 DNA sequence: TGTGCCAGCAACTCGGCAGACTATAATTCACCCCTCCACTTT. As protein: CASNSADYNSPLHF. The V call is TRBV27, the J call TRBJ1-6; D uncertain. Germline CDR1 is MNHEY and CDR2 is SMNVEV (reference sequence). The CDR3 runs to 14 residues. With 7 bases removed from V and 3 bases from J, the gap between germline ends came to 10 bases.